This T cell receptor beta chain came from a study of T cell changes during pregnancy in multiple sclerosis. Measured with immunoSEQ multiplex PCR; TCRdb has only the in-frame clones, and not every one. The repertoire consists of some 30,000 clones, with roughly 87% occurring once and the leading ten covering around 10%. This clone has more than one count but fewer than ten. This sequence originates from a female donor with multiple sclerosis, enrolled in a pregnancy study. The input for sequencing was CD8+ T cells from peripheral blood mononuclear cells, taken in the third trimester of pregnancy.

The CDR3 reads CASSMFRTGGISNQPQHF. The CDR3 bases are TGTGCCAGTAGTATGTTTCGGACAGGGGGAATTAGCAATCAGCCCCAGCATTTT. This sequence joins TRBV19 and TRBJ1-5; 10 nucleotides line up with TRBD1. The CDR3 totals 18 residues. V dropped 3 bases and J dropped 0; count of bases not matched to a gene: 8. Germline CDR1 reads LNHDA; CDR2 reads SQIVND (reference sequence). The full variable domain, completed using reference TRBV19 and TRBJ1-5, is DGGITQSPKYLFRKEGQNVTLSCEQNLNHDAMYWYRQDPGQGLRLIYYSQIVNDFQKGDIAEGYSVSREKKESFPLTVTSAQKNPTAFYLCASSMFRTGGISNQPQHFGDGTRLSIL.